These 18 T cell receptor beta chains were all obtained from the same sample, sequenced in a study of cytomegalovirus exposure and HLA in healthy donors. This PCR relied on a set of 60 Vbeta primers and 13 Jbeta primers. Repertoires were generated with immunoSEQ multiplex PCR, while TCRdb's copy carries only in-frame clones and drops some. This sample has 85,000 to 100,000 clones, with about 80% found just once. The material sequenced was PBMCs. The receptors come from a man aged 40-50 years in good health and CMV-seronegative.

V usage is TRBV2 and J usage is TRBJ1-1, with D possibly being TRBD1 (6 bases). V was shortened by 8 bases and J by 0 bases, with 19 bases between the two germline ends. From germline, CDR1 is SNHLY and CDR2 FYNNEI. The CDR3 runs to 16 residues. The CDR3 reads CASSKESGALNTEAFF. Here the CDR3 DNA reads TGTGCCAGCTCCAAAGAATCAGGGGCCTTGAACACTGAAGCTTTCTTT.

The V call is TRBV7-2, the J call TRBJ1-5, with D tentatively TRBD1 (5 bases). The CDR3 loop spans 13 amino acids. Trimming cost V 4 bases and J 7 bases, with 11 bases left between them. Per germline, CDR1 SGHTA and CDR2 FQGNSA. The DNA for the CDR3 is TGTGCCAGCAGCTCGGGGGTGGGCCAGCCCCAGCATTTT. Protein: CASSSGVGQPQHF.

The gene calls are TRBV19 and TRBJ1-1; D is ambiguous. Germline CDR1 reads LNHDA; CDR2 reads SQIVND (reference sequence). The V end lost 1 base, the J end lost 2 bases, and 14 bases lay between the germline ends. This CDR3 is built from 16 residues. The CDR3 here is CASSIVRVVSNTEAFF. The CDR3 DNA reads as TGTGCCAGTAGTATAGTGAGGGTAGTGAGCAACACTGAAGCTTTCTTT.

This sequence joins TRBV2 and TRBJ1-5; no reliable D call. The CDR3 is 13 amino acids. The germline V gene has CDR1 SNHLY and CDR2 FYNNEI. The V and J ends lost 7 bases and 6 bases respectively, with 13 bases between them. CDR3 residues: CASKGGGFQPQHF. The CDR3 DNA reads TGTGCCAGCAAGGGAGGAGGGTTTCAGCCCCAGCATTTT.

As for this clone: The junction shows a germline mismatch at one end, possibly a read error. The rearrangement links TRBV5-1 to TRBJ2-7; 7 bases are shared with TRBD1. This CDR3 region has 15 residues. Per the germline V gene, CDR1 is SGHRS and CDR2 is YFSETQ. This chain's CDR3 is CASSLFETGPGEQHF. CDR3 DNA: TGCGCCAGCAGCTTGTTTGAGACAGGGCCGGGCGAGCAGCACTTC.

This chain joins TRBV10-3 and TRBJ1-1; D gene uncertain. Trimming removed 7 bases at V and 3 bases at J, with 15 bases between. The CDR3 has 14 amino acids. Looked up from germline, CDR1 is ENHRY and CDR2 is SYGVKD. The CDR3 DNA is TGTGCCATCAAGGCGGATCCCCCGGACACTGAAGCTTTCTTT. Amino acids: CAIKADPPDTEAFF.

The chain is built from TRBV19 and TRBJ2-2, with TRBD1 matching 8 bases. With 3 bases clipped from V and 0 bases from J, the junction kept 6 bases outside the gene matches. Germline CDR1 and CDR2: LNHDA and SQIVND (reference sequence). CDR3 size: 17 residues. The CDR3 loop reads CASSIGRQGPNTGELFF. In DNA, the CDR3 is TGTGCCAGTAGTATCGGTAGACAGGGGCCGAACACCGGGGAGCTGTTTTTT. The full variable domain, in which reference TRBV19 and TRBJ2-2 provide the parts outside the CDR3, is DGGITQSPKYLFRKEGQNVTLSCEQNLNHDAMYWYRQDPGQGLRLIYYSQIVNDFQKGDIAEGYSVSREKKESFPLTVTSAQKNPTAFYLCASSIGRQGPNTGELFFGEGSRLTVL.

The CDR3 nucleotides read TGCGCCAGCAGCCACGACGGGAGCTCTGGAAACACCATATATTTT. Its protein is CASSHDGSSGNTIYF. This chain links TRBV4-1 with TRBJ1-3; D gene ambiguous. The CDR3 contains 15 residues. V was clipped by 3 bases and J by 0 bases, with 9 bases between them. The germline gives CDR1 MGHRA, CDR2 YSYEKL.

This chain's CDR3 is CASSQASGTGEQYF. The CDR3 bases are TGTGCCAGCAGCCAAGCCAGCGGGACGGGAGAGCAGTACTTC. The chain carries TRBV4-2 and TRBJ2-5; 7 nucleotides agree with TRBD2. The CDR3 totals 14 residues. The germline CDR1 and CDR2 sequences are LGHNA and YNFKEQ. The junction had 10 bases not matched to a gene; V was cut back by 1 base and J by 11 bases.

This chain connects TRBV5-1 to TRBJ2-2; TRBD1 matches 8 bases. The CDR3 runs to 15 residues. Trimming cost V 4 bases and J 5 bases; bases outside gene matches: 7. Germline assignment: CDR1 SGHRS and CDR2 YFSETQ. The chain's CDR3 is CASSLRQGITGELFF. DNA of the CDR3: TGCGCCAGCAGCCTCCGACAGGGGATAACCGGGGAGCTGTTTTTT.

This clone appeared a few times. The CDR3 bases are TGTGCCAGCAGCCTTTCAGGGTCCCCTGGAAACACCATATATTTT. Translation gives CASSLSGSPGNTIYF. This chain connects TRBV5-4 to TRBJ1-3, with a weak D call TRBD1 (5 bases). CDR1 and CDR2 (germline): SGHNT, YYREEE (reference sequence). This CDR3 has 15 amino acids. V lost 4 bases to trimming and J lost 2 bases, with 13 bases between them.

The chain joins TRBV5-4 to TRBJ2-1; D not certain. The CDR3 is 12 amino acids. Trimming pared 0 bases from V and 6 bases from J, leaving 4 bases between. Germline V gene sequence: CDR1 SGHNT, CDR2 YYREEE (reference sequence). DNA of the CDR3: TGTGCCAGCAGCTTGGACAGCAATGAGCAGTTCTTC. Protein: CASSLDSNEQFF.

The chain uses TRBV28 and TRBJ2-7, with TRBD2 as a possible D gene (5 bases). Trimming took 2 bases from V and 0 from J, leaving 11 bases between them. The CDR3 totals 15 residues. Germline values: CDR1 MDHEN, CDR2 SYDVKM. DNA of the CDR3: TGTGCCAGCAGTTTACAAAGGGCGGGCTCCTACGAGCAGTACTTC. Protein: CASSLQRAGSYEQYF.

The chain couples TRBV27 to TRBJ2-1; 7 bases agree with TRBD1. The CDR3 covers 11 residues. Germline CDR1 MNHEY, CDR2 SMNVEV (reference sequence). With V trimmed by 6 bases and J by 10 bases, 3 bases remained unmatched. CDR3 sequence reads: CASRQQGEQFF. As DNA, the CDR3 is TGTGCCAGCAGACAACAGGGGGAGCAGTTCTTC.

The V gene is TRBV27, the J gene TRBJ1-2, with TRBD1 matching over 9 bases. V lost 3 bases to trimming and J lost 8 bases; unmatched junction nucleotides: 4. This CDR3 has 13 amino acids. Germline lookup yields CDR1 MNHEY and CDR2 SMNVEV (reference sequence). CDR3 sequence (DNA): TGTGCCAGCAGTTTGGACAGGGGAAGCGGCTACACCTTC. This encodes CASSLDRGSGYTF.

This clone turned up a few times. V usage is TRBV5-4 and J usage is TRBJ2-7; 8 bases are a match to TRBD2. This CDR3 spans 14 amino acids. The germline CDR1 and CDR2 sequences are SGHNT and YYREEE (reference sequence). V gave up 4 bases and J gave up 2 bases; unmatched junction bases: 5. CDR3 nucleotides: TGTGCCAGCAGCACGTCGGGACTAGCCTACGAGCAGTACTTC. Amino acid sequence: CASSTSGLAYEQYF. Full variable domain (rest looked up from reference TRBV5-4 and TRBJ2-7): ETGVTQSPTHLIKTRGQQVTLRCSSQSGHNTVSWYQQALGQGPQFIFQYYREEENGRGNFPPRFSGLQFPNYSSELNVNALELDDSALYLCASSTSGLAYEQYFGPGTRLTVT.

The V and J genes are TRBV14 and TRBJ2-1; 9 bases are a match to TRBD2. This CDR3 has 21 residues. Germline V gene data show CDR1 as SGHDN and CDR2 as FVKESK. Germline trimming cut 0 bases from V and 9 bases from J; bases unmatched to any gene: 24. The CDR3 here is CASSQDYCFGRSRGGLCEQFF. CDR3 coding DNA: TGTGCCAGCAGCCAAGATTATTGCTTTGGGAGGTCGCGGGGGGGCCTTTGTGAGCAGTTCTTC.

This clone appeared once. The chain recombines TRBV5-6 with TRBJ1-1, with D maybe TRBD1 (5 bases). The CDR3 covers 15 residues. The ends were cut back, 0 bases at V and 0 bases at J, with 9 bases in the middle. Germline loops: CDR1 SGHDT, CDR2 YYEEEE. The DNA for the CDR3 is TGTGCCAGCAGCTTGGGTCCAGGGATGAACACTGAAGCTTTCTTT. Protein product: CASSLGPGMNTEAFF.